These 26 T cell receptor beta chains were all obtained from the same sample, sequenced in a study of blood T cell repertoires in COVID-19. Profiled with immunoSEQ multiplex PCR; TCRdb holds only in-frame clones, not every one. The data contain about 140,000 clones, 80% to 85% of them singletons. Sequenced sample: peripheral blood. The receptors originated from a woman aged 60 to 75 with acute or convalescent COVID-19.

The chain is built from TRBV7-6 and TRBJ1-2, with a tentative D call TRBD1 (6 bases). The CDR3 consists of 14 residues. Trimming cost V 5 bases and J 4 bases, with 14 bases left between them. Germline V gene lookup returns CDR1 SGHVS and CDR2 FNYEAQ. The chain's CDR3 is CASSGSQGLYGYTF. The CDR3 DNA follows: TGTGCCAGCAGCGGATCACAGGGTCTCTATGGCTACACCTTC.

The gene calls are TRBV6-5 and TRBJ1-4, with a weak D call TRBD1 (5 bases). V shed 0 bases and J shed 8 bases, with 13 bases lying between them. This CDR3 is built from 15 residues. CDR1 is MNHEY, CDR2 SVGAGI, per germline. CDR3 nucleotide sequence: TGTGCCAGCAGTTACTCGGGCAGGGCGAGGGAAAAACTGTTTTTT. Translated: CASSYSGRAREKLFF.

The J gene is TRBJ2-7, the V gene TRBV28; 8 nucleotides match TRBD1. Trimming removed 4 bases from V and 2 bases from J; junction bases left unmatched: 4. Germline assignment: CDR1 MDHEN and CDR2 SYDVKM. This CDR3 is built from 14 residues. CDR3 sequence reads: CASSSGDRTYEQYF. In DNA, the CDR3 is TGTGCCAGCAGTTCCGGGGACAGGACCTACGAGCAGTACTTC.

The genes are TRBV30 and TRBJ1-6; D may be TRBD1 (5 bases). Trimming shortened V by 4 bases and J by 6 bases, and 16 bases separated the two germline ends. The CDR3 consists of 15 residues. The germline V gene has CDR1 GTSNPN and CDR2 SVGIG (reference sequence). CDR3 protein: CAWTGLLAGNSPLHF. CDR3 DNA: TGTGCCTGGACGGGACTCCTGGCCGGTAATTCACCCCTCCACTTT.

The CDR3 region is CASSISTFGVPLAGQYNEQFF. CDR3 DNA: TGTGCCAGCAGCATCAGCACGTTTGGGGTGCCGTTAGCGGGACAATACAATGAGCAGTTCTTC. The rearrangement links TRBV7-8 to TRBJ2-1; TRBD2 matches 8 bases. Trimming removed 5 bases from V and 4 bases from J; junction bases left unmatched: 25. The CDR3 has 21 residues. The germline gives CDR1 SGHVS, CDR2 FQNEAQ.

The V and J genes are TRBV3-1 (or the pseudogene TRBV3-2) and TRBJ1-6; TRBD1 is a possible D gene (6 bases). CDR3 length equals 17 residues. The V gene's germline CDR1 is LGHDT and CDR2 YNNKEL (reference sequence). Trimming took 4 bases from V and 0 from J, leaving 13 bases between them. Here the CDR3 reads CASSPWTESSYNSPLHF. CDR3 sequence (DNA): TGTGCCAGCAGCCCTTGGACAGAAAGCTCCTATAATTCACCCCTCCACTTT.

The genes are TRBV24-1 and TRBJ1-1; a weak D match, TRBD1 (5 bases). V was pared by 7 bases and J by 1 base, with 9 bases between. This CDR3 has 13 residues. Germline V CDR1 and CDR2: KGHDR, SFDVKD. As DNA, the CDR3 is TGTGCCACCAGGTTGACAGAGAACACTGAAGCTTTCTTT. The encoded protein is CATRLTENTEAFF.

J is TRBJ1-1 and V is TRBV30, with 7 bases fitting TRBD1. The J segment lost 1 base and the V segment lost 0 bases, leaving 8 bases of the junction unmatched. This CDR3 comprises 16 residues. Germline loops: CDR1 GTSNPN, CDR2 SVGIG (reference sequence). CDR3 in amino acids: CAWSVPPHRGNTEAFF. As DNA, the CDR3 is TGTGCCTGGAGTGTACCGCCCCACAGGGGGAACACTGAAGCTTTCTTT.

V and J are TRBV9 and TRBJ2-5; D is possibly TRBD2 (6 bases). The CDR3 is made up of 16 amino acids. CDR1 and CDR2 from the germline V gene are SGDLS and YYNGEE. Trimming left V 0 bases short and J 0 bases short, with 12 bases between. DNA for the CDR3: TGTGCCAGCAGCGTAGGGAATAGCGGAGACCAAGAGACCCAGTACTTC. Encoded protein: CASSVGNSGDQETQYF.

This chain joins TRBV27 and TRBJ2-3; TRBD2 agrees at 8 bases. Germline V gene lookup returns CDR1 MNHEY and CDR2 SMNVEV (reference sequence). The CDR3 runs to 15 residues. Losses at the gene ends were 8 bases for V and 5 bases for J; bases not matched to a gene: 12. This chain's CDR3 is CASPKAGLAGDTQYF. The CDR3 DNA follows: TGTGCCAGCCCCAAAGCAGGGCTAGCGGGAGATACGCAGTATTTT.

V usage is TRBV7-2 and J usage is TRBJ2-5; D gene uncertain. The CDR3 is 14 amino acids. CDR1 and CDR2 (germline): SGHTA, FQGNSA. V lost 5 bases and J 5 bases, leaving 15 bases between the germline ends. CDR3 protein: CASSPSAAVETQYF. Written as DNA, the CDR3 is TGTGCCAGCAGCCCCAGCGCGGCGGTGGAGACCCAGTACTTC.

This chain links TRBV6-5 with TRBJ2-5; weak D call: TRBD2 (6 bases). This CDR3 region has 13 residues. The germline V gene encodes CDR1 MNHEY and CDR2 SVGAGI. Trimming took 6 bases from V and 5 from J, leaving 13 bases between them. The CDR3 spells CASRGLGGETQYF. The CDR3 DNA follows: TGTGCCAGCAGAGGGCTGGGGGGTGAGACCCAGTACTTC.

This chain uses TRBV7-8 with TRBJ2-1; TRBD2 matches at 10 bases. Germline CDR1 SGHVS, CDR2 FQNEAQ. J gave up 5 bases and V 0 bases, and 4 bases lay outside the gene matches. The CDR3 has 16 amino acids. The CDR3 reads CASSLAPAGGNNEQFF. The CDR3 DNA sequence: TGTGCCAGCAGCTTAGCGCCAGCGGGAGGGAACAATGAGCAGTTCTTC.

This chain links TRBV28 with TRBJ2-6, with D possibly being TRBD2 (5 bases). Germline V gene data show CDR1 as MDHEN and CDR2 as SYDVKM. The ends were cut back, 2 bases at V and 3 bases at J, with 11 bases in the middle. The CDR3 has 16 residues. CDR3: CASSLAGLDGANVLTF. The DNA for the CDR3 is TGTGCCAGCAGTTTAGCGGGTTTAGATGGGGCCAACGTCCTGACTTTC.

This clone appeared a single time. The V and J genes are TRBV11-2 and TRBJ1-5, with D maybe TRBD1 (5 bases). Trimming stripped 5 bases from V and 0 bases from J, with 14 bases between. Germline V gene sequence: CDR1 SGHAT, CDR2 FQNNGV. CDR3 length: 16 residues. CDR3 region: CASSPQGPYSNQPQHF. The CDR3 region has the DNA TGTGCCAGCAGCCCCCAGGGCCCCTATAGCAATCAGCCCCAGCATTTT. The full variable domain, with the rest looked up from reference TRBV11-2 and TRBJ1-5, is EAGVAQSPRYKIIEKRQSVAFWCNPISGHATLYWYQQILGQGPKLLIQFQNNGVVDDSQLPKDRFSAERLKGVDSTLKIQPAKLEDSAVYLCASSPQGPYSNQPQHFGDGTRLSIL.

V gene TRBV4-1 combines with J gene TRBJ2-7; D is uncertain. Per the germline V gene, CDR1 is MGHRA and CDR2 is YSYEKL. This CDR3 region has 15 residues. Trimming took off 6 bases at V and 0 bases at J, with 15 bases between the two ends. The CDR3, as DNA: TGCGCCAGCAGTTTCCAATTCCAGGTCTCCTACGAGCAGTACTTC. This translates into CASSFQFQVSYEQYF.

The chain has TRBV5-1 and TRBJ2-7, with a weak D call TRBD2 (6 bases). V was cut by 4 bases and J by 3 bases, with 20 bases left in between. The CDR3 spans 16 residues. The germline CDR1 and CDR2 sequences are SGHRS and YFSETQ. The CDR3 here is CASSQQSGALGYEQYF. The CDR3 DNA sequence: TGCGCCAGCAGCCAGCAGTCGGGAGCACTTGGCTACGAGCAGTACTTC.

This clone was observed a single time. The V gene is TRBV7-8, the J gene TRBJ1-4, with 9 bases identical to TRBD1. The J segment lost 8 bases and the V segment lost 1 base, leaving 5 bases of the junction unmatched. The CDR3 has 15 residues. Germline V lookup: CDR1 SGHVS, CDR2 FQNEAQ. The DNA of the CDR3 is TGTGCCAGCAGCTTAGGGGACAGGGAGGTCGAAAAACTGTTTTTT. Its protein product is CASSLGDREVEKLFF.

The chain employs TRBV11-3 and TRBJ2-7; no clear D. The V gene's germline CDR1 is SGHNT and CDR2 YENEEA. V lost 0 bases to trimming and J lost 0 bases, with 12 bases between them. This CDR3 spans 16 amino acids. Here the CDR3 DNA reads TGTGCCAGCAGCTTAGAAGTGTCCCTAAGCTCCTACGAGCAGTACTTC. Translated: CASSLEVSLSSYEQYF. The whole variable domain, filled in from reference TRBV11-3 and TRBJ2-7, reads EAGVVQSPRYKIIEKKQPVAFWCNPISGHNTLYWYLQNLGQGPELLIRYENEEAVDDSQLPKDRFSAERLKGVDSTLKIQPAELGDSAVYLCASSLEVSLSSYEQYFGPGTRLTVT.

This rearrangement joins TRBV15 to TRBJ2-1; 10 positions match TRBD2. V lost 7 bases to trimming and J lost 8 bases; unmatched junction nucleotides: 5. The CDR3 loop spans 13 amino acids. Germline V gives CDR1 LNHNV, CDR2 YYDKDF (reference sequence). CDR3 region: CATTTSGNDEQFF. The CDR3 DNA sequence: TGTGCCACCACCACTAGCGGGAACGATGAGCAGTTCTTC.

This clone has a single count. The V call is TRBV5-4, the J call TRBJ1-2; no definite D call. Germline V gives CDR1 SGHNT, CDR2 YYREEE (reference sequence). The V end lost 4 bases, the J end lost 3 bases, and 10 bases lay between the germline ends. CDR3 length: 13 amino acids. In nucleotides, the CDR3 is TGTGCCAGCAGCCCTGCTAGCGACTATGGCTACACCTTC. The encoded protein is CASSPASDYGYTF.

This rearrangement joins TRBV28 to TRBJ1-5; D call uncertain. The V end was cut by 3 bases, the J end by 6 bases, with 9 bases between. This CDR3 comprises 13 residues. Germline lookup yields CDR1 MDHEN and CDR2 SYDVKM. CDR3 bases: TGTGCCAGCAGTTTGGCAACAAGTCAGCCCCAGCATTTT. Protein product: CASSLATSQPQHF.

This clone was seen only once. The V and J genes are TRBV28 and TRBJ2-2, with 12 bases lining up with TRBD2. Per the germline V gene, CDR1 is MDHEN and CDR2 is SYDVKM. The CDR3 runs to 17 residues. V trimming: 5 bases; J trimming: 5 bases; junction bases outside the gene matches: 9. The CDR3 bases are TGTGCCAGCAGTCTAGCGGGAGGGCGCGGCCAGACCGGGGAGCTGTTTTTT. Its protein is CASSLAGGRGQTGELFF.

The chain links TRBV28 to TRBJ1-1; no reliable D call. CDR1 MDHEN and CDR2 SYDVKM come from the germline V gene. V lost 2 bases and J lost 7, with 14 bases in between. The CDR3 runs to 14 residues. The CDR3: CASSLRANRLEAFF. In DNA, the CDR3 is TGTGCCAGCAGTTTAAGAGCAAACCGCCTTGAAGCTTTCTTT.

This chain connects TRBV28 to TRBJ2-7; 9 bases map to TRBD1. The CDR3 totals 15 residues. Germline loops: CDR1 MDHEN, CDR2 SYDVKM. The V and J ends lost 7 bases and 0 bases, in that order; junction bases with no gene match: 7. This CDR3 is CASTAGQGYSYEQYF. The CDR3 nucleotides are TGTGCCAGCACCGCGGGACAGGGATACTCCTACGAGCAGTACTTC. The full variable domain, with the rest looked up from reference TRBV28 and TRBJ2-7, is DVKVTQSSRYLVKRTGEKVFLECVQDMDHENMFWYRQDPGLGLRLIYFSYDVKMKEKGDIPEGYSVSREKKERFSLILESASTNQTSMYLCASTAGQGYSYEQYFGPGTRLTVT.

The chain carries TRBV24-1 and TRBJ1-2, with 7 nucleotides matching TRBD1. The CDR3 spans 16 residues. Germline V gene lookup returns CDR1 KGHDR and CDR2 SFDVKD. Trimming removed 2 bases from V and 2 bases from J; junction bases left unmatched: 7. The CDR3 here is CATSDSEGTANYGYTF. The CDR3 nucleotides are TGTGCCACCAGTGATTCCGAAGGGACAGCCAACTATGGCTACACCTTC.